This passage covers 29 T cell receptor beta chains from one sample sequenced in a study of early T cells in non-severe SARS-CoV-2 infection. TCRdb redid the calling of the 5' RACE reads with MiXCR, one entry per CDR3 protein. The table lists some 60,000 distinct CDR3 sequences, approximately 10% of them singletons, with 1.2% in the top ten. Sequencing used whole blood. These receptors originate from an adult who was a healthcare worker with PCR-confirmed SARS-CoV-2 infection or an uninfected control (not recorded which).

The V and J genes are TRBV5-1 and TRBJ1-1; D call uncertain. Deletions cut 0 bases from V and 0 bases from J, with 12 bases between. Germline V gene data show CDR1 as SGHRS and CDR2 as YFSETQ. The CDR3 is 16 amino acids. CDR3 sequence: CASSLVGLGMNTEAFF. The DNA for the CDR3 is TGCGCCAGCAGCTTGGTTGGGCTTGGGATGAACACTGAAGCTTTCTTT.

V usage is TRBV30 and J usage is TRBJ2-4; 8 nucleotides match TRBD1. The length of the CDR3 is 13 residues. V gave up 3 bases and J gave up 9 bases; unmatched junction bases: 7. Per the germline V gene, CDR1 is GTSNPN and CDR2 is SVGIG (reference sequence). CDR3 DNA: TGTGCCTGGAGCTCGGGACAGGACGCCATTCAGTACTTC. Translated, it gives CAWSSGQDAIQYF.

This chain uses TRBV20-1 with TRBJ2-3, with no clear D. The germline V and J ends were trimmed by 3 bases and 2 bases, with 6 bases remaining between them. Germline CDR1 is DFQATT and CDR2 is SNEGSKA (reference sequence). This CDR3 region has 12 residues. CDR3 coding DNA: TGCAGTGCTAGGGAGATCACAGATACGCAGTATTTT. This translates into CSAREITDTQYF.

This clonotype was counted ten times or more. V and J are TRBV10-1 and TRBJ1-6; weak D call: TRBD1 (6 bases). The germline V gene encodes CDR1 WNHNN and CDR2 SYGVQD (reference sequence). This CDR3 is built from 13 residues. V was clipped by 7 bases and J by 9 bases, with 13 bases between them. CDR3 sequence: CASNQGMGSPLHF. The CDR3 bases are TGCGCCAGCAACCAGGGGATGGGTTCACCCCTCCACTTT.

CDR3 nucleotides: TGTGCCAGTAGTATAGGGTTCCAATCGGGTACTGGCTACACCTTC. This sequence encodes CASSIGFQSGTGYTF. The rearrangement uses TRBV19 and TRBJ1-2; no firm D call. Germline V gene sequence: CDR1 LNHDA, CDR2 SQIVND (reference sequence). The germline V and J ends were trimmed by 1 base and 7 bases, with 16 bases remaining between them. The CDR3 runs 15 residues.

This chain's CDR3 is CATSDLPGRRDTGELFF. The CDR3 DNA sequence: TGTGCCACCAGTGATTTGCCCGGCAGGAGAGACACCGGGGAGCTGTTTTTT. The chain links TRBV24-1 to TRBJ2-2; D is uncertain. The CDR3 covers 17 residues. V lost 0 bases and J lost 3, with 13 bases in between. The germline CDR1 and CDR2 sequences are KGHDR and SFDVKD.

In its sample, this clonotype was seen a few times. The chain couples TRBV7-2 to TRBJ2-3; D remains unclear. This CDR3 is 15 amino acids long. V was clipped by 1 base and J by 3 bases, with 11 bases between them. CDR1 and CDR2 (germline): SGHTA, FQGNSA. Here the CDR3 reads CASSLVASLTDTQYF. The DNA for the CDR3 is TGTGCCAGCAGCTTAGTCGCGAGCCTGACAGATACGCAGTATTTT.

V gene TRBV30 combines with J gene TRBJ1-2; D is possibly TRBD1 (5 bases). The CDR3 totals 13 residues. Germline-derived CDR1 and CDR2 are GTSNPN and SVGIG (reference sequence). Trimming cost V 8 bases and J 5 bases, with 18 bases left between them. CDR3 region: CALSLGVGYGYTF. The CDR3 DNA is TGTGCCCTCTCTCTGGGGGTCGGGTATGGCTACACCTTC.

The chain couples TRBV6-1 to TRBJ2-1; possibly TRBD1 for D (5 bases). The V gene lost 3 bases and the J gene lost 4 bases, with 7 bases spanning the gap. This CDR3 spans 13 amino acids. Germline lookup yields CDR1 MNHNS and CDR2 SASEGT. The CDR3 protein is CASSDPGYNEQFF. The CDR3 nucleotides are TGTGCCAGCAGTGACCCAGGGTACAATGAGCAGTTCTTC.

This clonotype came up a few times. The gene calls are TRBV5-4 and TRBJ2-2; no clear D. From germline, CDR1 is SGHNT and CDR2 YYREEE (reference sequence). CDR3 size: 13 residues. Trimming removed 2 bases from V and 9 bases from J, with 11 bases in between. CDR3: CASSLVGSRELFF. As DNA, the CDR3 is TGTGCCAGCAGCTTAGTGGGATCCCGGGAGCTGTTTTTT.

J is TRBJ2-3 and V is TRBV19, with D perhaps being TRBD1 or TRBD2 (6 bases each). CDR1 and CDR2 (germline): LNHDA, SQIVND (reference sequence). The CDR3 loop spans 16 amino acids. Trimming stripped 6 bases from V and 0 bases from J, with 16 bases between. The CDR3 DNA reads TGTGCCAGTAGGAGGGGGGACATCCTCAGCACAGATACGCAGTATTTT. It yields the protein CASRRGDILSTDTQYF.

The chain recombines TRBV21-1 with TRBJ2-5; no check of the table's D call, TRBD1, against the DNA was made. TRBV21-1 is noted as a pseudogene. The CDR3 consists of 16 residues. The CDR3 spells CASSKEDWGAQETQYF. The CDR3 DNA follows: TGTGCCAGCAGCAAAGAAGATTGGGGGGCTCAAGAGACCCAGTACTTC.

This clonotype was observed many times. The V and J genes are TRBV14 and TRBJ1-1; 8 bases line up with TRBD1. This CDR3 comprises 17 residues. CDR1 SGHDN and CDR2 FVKESK come from the germline V gene. With 1 base clipped from V and 1 base from J, the junction kept 8 bases outside the gene matches. The CDR3 is CASSQGAGGSWNTEAFF. The DNA for the CDR3 is TGTGCCAGCAGCCAAGGAGCAGGGGGCTCTTGGAACACTGAAGCTTTCTTT. Full variable domain (remainder filled in from reference TRBV14 and TRBJ1-1): EAGVTQFPSHSVIEKGQTVTLRCDPISGHDNLYWYRRVMGKEIKFLLHFVKESKQDESGMPNNRFLAERTGGTYSTLKVQPAELEDSGVYFCASSQGAGGSWNTEAFFGQGTRLTVV.

The CDR3 sequence: CASSYRPGQMNSPLHF. The CDR3 nucleotides are TGTGCCAGCAGTTACCGGCCGGGACAGATGAATTCACCCCTCCACTTT. V gene TRBV6-5 combines with J gene TRBJ1-6; 7 nucleotides match TRBD1. The J segment lost 7 bases and the V segment lost 2 bases, leaving 8 bases of the junction unmatched. The CDR3 covers 16 residues. Looked up from germline, CDR1 is MNHEY and CDR2 is SVGAGI.

This clonotype was recorded at least ten times. The V call is TRBV7-2, the J call TRBJ1-6; tentative D call: TRBD1 (6 bases). V was cut by 6 bases and J by 14 bases, with 14 bases left in between. This CDR3 region has 12 residues. Germline V lookup: CDR1 SGHTA, CDR2 FQGNSA. This CDR3 reads CASSLQGATLHF. The CDR3 DNA is TGTGCCAGCAGTTTACAGGGAGCCACCCTCCACTTT.

The sample holds a few counts of this clonotype. V and J are TRBV20-1 and TRBJ1-3; D uncertain. Germline V gene data show CDR1 as DFQATT and CDR2 as SNEGSKA (reference sequence). The CDR3 sequence is 13 residues long. Trimming pared 1 base from V and 8 bases from J, leaving 12 bases between. The DNA of the CDR3 is TGCAGTGCTAGAGCCGGGCCTGGGGACACCATATATTTT. Translated, it gives CSARAGPGDTIYF.

The chain combines TRBV5-6 with TRBJ1-6; D call uncertain. Germline-derived CDR1 and CDR2 are SGHDT and YYEEEE. This CDR3 region has 14 residues. The V end lost 2 bases, the J end lost 5 bases, and 8 bases lay between the germline ends. The CDR3 protein is CASSFRVHNSPLHF. As DNA, the CDR3 is TGTGCCAGCAGCTTCCGGGTCCATAATTCACCCCTCCACTTT.

This clonotype was counted a few times. The rearrangement joins TRBV7-8 to TRBJ2-5; possible D gene TRBD2, 6 bases. CDR1 SGHVS and CDR2 FQNEAQ come from the germline V gene. The V end was cut by 5 bases, the J end by 2 bases, with 12 bases between. The CDR3 runs 14 residues. The DNA of the CDR3 is TGTGCCAGCAGCGTTGGGACTTCTCAAGAGACCCAGTACTTC. As protein: CASSVGTSQETQYF.

This clonotype was detected only a few times. This sequence joins TRBV10-3 and TRBJ2-5, with unresolved D. CDR1 and CDR2 from the germline V gene are ENHRY and SYGVKD. The ends were cut back, 3 bases at V and 4 bases at J, with 9 bases in the middle. CDR3 size: 13 residues. The CDR3 is CAISDGFTETQYF. CDR3 sequence (DNA): TGTGCCATCAGTGACGGGTTTACAGAGACCCAGTACTTC.

This clonotype showed up many times. The rearrangement links TRBV6-5 to TRBJ2-2, with unresolved D. Germline assignment: CDR1 MNHEY and CDR2 SVGAGI. This CDR3 contains 14 residues. V was trimmed by 7 bases and J by 1 base, leaving 10 bases between them. The CDR3 DNA reads TGTGCCAGCAAACTCCGGAGGAACACCGGGGAGCTGTTTTTT. Its protein product is CASKLRRNTGELFF.

There are many counts of this clonotype. This chain connects TRBV12-3 or TRBV12-4 to TRBJ1-3; TRBD1 matches 7 bases. Losses at the gene ends were 7 bases for V and 2 bases for J; bases not matched to a gene: 2. This CDR3 is 13 amino acids long. The CDR3 spells CASKTGAGNTIYF. The CDR3 DNA sequence: TGTGCCAGCAAAACAGGGGCTGGAAACACCATATATTTT.

There are a few counts of this clonotype. The V call is TRBV2, the J call TRBJ1-4, with D hard to call. Germline V gene data show CDR1 as SNHLY and CDR2 as FYNNEI. This CDR3 spans 15 amino acids. Deletions cut 4 bases from V and 0 bases from J, with 9 bases between. The CDR3 spells CASSGGRATNEKLFF. The CDR3 DNA is TGTGCCAGCAGTGGTGGACGCGCAACTAATGAAAAACTGTTTTTT. The whole variable domain, filled in from reference TRBV2 and TRBJ1-4, reads EPEVTQTPSHQVTQMGQEVILRCVPISNHLYFYWYRQILGQKVEFLVSFYNNEISEKSEIFDDQFSVERPDGSNFTLKIRSTKLEDSAMYFCASSGGRATNEKLFFGSGTQLSVL.

This chain links TRBV7-2 with TRBJ2-1; TRBD1 agrees at 9 bases. CDR1 is SGHTA and CDR2 is FQGNSA in the germline V gene. The CDR3 spans 14 residues. J was trimmed by 6 bases and V by 10 bases; bases with no gene match: 10. CDR3 sequence: CATLPGQGLNEQFF. The CDR3 coding sequence is TGTGCCACCCTTCCGGGACAGGGCCTCAATGAGCAGTTCTTC.

This clonotype was detected ten times or more. The rearrangement uses TRBV12-3 or TRBV12-4 and TRBJ1-1, with D unclear. CDR3 length: 13 amino acids. The ends were cut back, 2 bases at V and 5 bases at J, with 9 bases in the middle. The CDR3 region has the DNA TGTGCCAGCAGTTTAAGGAAGAGTACTGAAGCTTTCTTT. The encoded protein is CASSLRKSTEAFF.

The chain carries TRBV28 and TRBJ2-1, with D unclear. V lost 2 bases, J lost 1 base, and 3 bases lay in between. The CDR3 totals 13 residues. In germline, CDR1 is MDHEN, CDR2 SYDVKM. CDR3 sequence reads: CASSLISYNEQFF. CDR3 DNA sequence: TGTGCCAGCAGTTTAATATCCTACAATGAGCAGTTCTTC.

This clonotype was recorded a few times. V and J are TRBV12-3 or TRBV12-4 and TRBJ1-2; possibly TRBD1 for D (6 bases). CDR3 length equals 16 residues. The V end lost 6 bases, the J end lost 7 bases, and 24 bases lay between the germline ends. The CDR3 is CASSRTTGGGIGGYTF. The CDR3 DNA is TGTGCCAGCAGCCGAACAACGGGGGGCGGAATCGGTGGCTACACCTTC.

This clonotype showed up many times. This chain connects TRBV7-9 to TRBJ2-3, with 7 nucleotides matching TRBD1. CDR3 length: 14 residues. Trimming cost V 4 bases and J 5 bases; bases outside gene matches: 6. The germline V gene has CDR1 SEHNR and CDR2 FQNEAQ (reference sequence). CDR3 DNA sequence: TGTGCCAGCAGCTCCGGGACAGCCCGAGATACGCAGTATTTT. Protein sequence: CASSSGTARDTQYF.

In its sample, this clonotype was seen a few times. The V call is TRBV3-1, the J call TRBJ1-1; D not resolved. V was cut by 0 bases and J by 13 bases, with 9 bases left in between. The CDR3 covers 11 residues. Germline values: CDR1 LGHDT, CDR2 YNNKEL (reference sequence). The CDR3 coding sequence is TGTGCCAGCAGCCAAGAAAAAAGGGTTTTCTTT. Translated: CASSQEKRVFF.

In this sample, this clonotype turned up a few times. This chain connects TRBV2 to TRBJ1-1, with TRBD1 as a possible D gene (6 bases). CDR1 is SNHLY and CDR2 is FYNNEI in the germline V gene. V shed 9 bases and J shed 7 bases, with 21 bases lying between them. The CDR3 has 14 residues. The CDR3 reads CASIIPTGTFEAFF. DNA for the CDR3: TGTGCCAGTATTATCCCTACAGGGACCTTTGAAGCTTTCTTT. The full variable domain, in which reference TRBV2 and TRBJ1-1 provide the parts outside the CDR3, is EPEVTQTPSHQVTQMGQEVILRCVPISNHLYFYWYRQILGQKVEFLVSFYNNEISEKSEIFDDQFSVERPDGSNFTLKIRSTKLEDSAMYFCASIIPTGTFEAFFGQGTRLTVV.